The source of this TCR beta chain is a study of post-analysis software for immune sequencing data. Study information: The patients showed relapsing-remitting, secondary progressive and progressive-relapsing multiple sclerosis courses.

Study-wide points: Normalized Chao1 diversity was significantly reduced in patients versus controls. TRBV5-6, TRBV5-1 and TRBV20-1 belonged to a set of five TRBV segments that were more frequent in patients than controls.

The V gene's germline CDR1 is ENHRY and CDR2 SYGVKD. The CDR3 spans 13 residues. Points on this clonotype: Its specificity is not known. A read error may produce the germline difference seen at one junction end.

The library was made from cDNA and included unique molecular identifiers. Input of 1 to 10 million T cells yielded 400,000 to 550,000 cDNA molecules. In TCRdb, the PCR reads were re-called with MiXCR into one record per CDR3 protein. Of hundreds of thousands of distinct CDR3 sequences detected, roughly 27% appear once; the ten largest clones hold around 0.6%. The chain has TRBV10-3 and TRBJ2-7; D assignment may be TRBD1 or TRBD2 (5 bases each). What was sequenced was blood. The source is a girl between 5 and 17 years old with multiple sclerosis. The CDR3 nucleotides are TGTGCCACCAGTGAGGGGCAGGTCTACGAGCAGTACTTC. Its protein product is CATSEGQVYEQYF.